This is a list of T cell receptor beta chains from one sample in a study of T-cell reconstitution after alpha-beta-depleted transplantation in children. In TCRdb, the PCR reads were re-called with MiXCR into one record per CDR3 protein. The table records 500,000 to 600,000 distinct CDR3 sequences, more than 20% of them present only once. The material sequenced was PBMCs, taken before TCRalphabeta/CD19-depleted stem cell transplant. All receptors derive from a boy under two years old with Wiskott-Aldrich syndrome, due to receive a stem cell transplant. CDR3s include the opening cysteine and the closing phenylalanine or tryptophan. Fields, in order: V gene, J gene, CDR3 length, D gene, clone size, CDR3 protein, CDR3 DNA. The D gene is left open where the match is weak. Only some rows state a clone size, as once, few, many or a class for expanded clones.

TRBV5-1	TRBJ2-1	14	TRBD1	few	CASSRRQGNNEQFF	TGCGCCAGCTCTAGGAGACAGGGCAACAATGAGCAGTTCTTC
TRBV20-1	TRBJ1-2	12	NA	few	CSARQWDYGYTF	TGCAGTGCTAGACAGTGGGACTATGGCTACACCTTC
TRBV20-1	TRBJ1-4	17	TRBD1	NA	CSAPVTGEGCCGEKLFF	TGCAGTGCTCCGGTGACAGGGGAAGGATGTTGTGGTGAAAAACTGTTTTTT
TRBV6-1	TRBJ2-7	15	NA	few	CASNDFSGIIYEQYF	TGTGCCAGCAATGACTTTAGCGGTATTATCTACGAGCAGTACTTC
TRBV5-1	TRBJ2-7	15	TRBD2	NA	CASRPAGTSGYEQYF	TGCGCCAGCAGACCAGCCGGGACTAGCGGCTACGAGCAGTACTTC
TRBV27	TRBJ1-4	14	NA	few	CASSSGTGNEKLFF	TGTGCCAGCAGCTCCGGGACCGGTAATGAAAAACTGTTTTTT
TRBV10-3	TRBJ2-3	14	TRBD2	few	CAISVSGITDTQYF	TGTGCCATCAGTGTTAGCGGGATTACAGATACGCAGTATTTT
TRBV30	TRBJ1-3	15	TRBD1	few	CAWSVTGGSGNTIYF	TGTGCCTGGAGCGTTACAGGGGGATCTGGAAACACCATATATTTT
TRBV7-9	TRBJ2-7	16	TRBD2	NA	CASSLGSAGGPGEQYF	TGTGCCAGCAGCTTAGGGTCCGCGGGAGGGCCGGGTGAGCAGTACTTC
TRBV20-1	TRBJ2-7	14	TRBD1	NA	CSAPTGTGAYEQYF	TGCAGTGCGCCCACCGGGACAGGGGCCTACGAGCAGTACTTC
TRBV7-9	TRBJ2-2	14	NA	NA	CASSSSGSGGELFF	TGTGCCAGCAGCTCCTCGGGGTCCGGCGGGGAGCTGTTTTTT
TRBV20-1	TRBJ2-7	11	TRBD2	NA	CSAPRGSEQYF	TGCAGTGCCCCGCGGGGGAGCGAGCAGTACTTC
TRBV12-3/TRBV12-4	TRBJ1-2	15	NA	NA	CASSLAARFNYGYTF	TGTGCCAGCAGTTTAGCCGCCAGGTTTAACTATGGCTACACCTTC
TRBV20-1	TRBJ1-5	15	NA	NA	CSAARPRGGNQPQHF	TGCAGTGCCGCCCGACCCCGCGGGGGCAATCAGCCCCAGCATTTT
TRBV28	TRBJ1-1	12	TRBD1	NA	CASSVTGGQAFF	TGTGCCAGCAGTGTGACAGGGGGCCAGGCTTTCTTT
TRBV20-1	TRBJ1-5	15	TRBD1	few	CSASQGARYIQPQHF	TGCAGTGCTAGTCAGGGGGCGAGGTATATTCAGCCCCAGCATTTT
TRBV6-2/TRBV6-3	TRBJ2-1	12	NA	NA	CASSPRVYQQFF	TGTGCCAGCAGTCCCCGGGTTTACCAGCAGTTCTTC
TRBV7-8	TRBJ2-3	17	NA	NA	CASSPRQGLGGTDTQYF	TGTGCCAGCAGCCCAAGGCAGGGCCTTGGGGGCACAGATACGCAGTATTTT
TRBV10-3	TRBJ2-3	14	TRBD2	NA	CAISEAGGLHTQYF	TGTGCCATCAGTGAGGCGGGAGGGTTGCATACGCAGTATTTT
TRBV5-1	TRBJ2-2	17	TRBD1	few	CASSLSRTGDNTGELFF	TGCGCCAGCAGCTTGAGCCGGACAGGGGATAACACCGGGGAGCTGTTTTTT
TRBV6-4	TRBJ2-7	19	TRBD2	once	CTSSPGGTSGRVVSYEQYF	TGTACCAGCAGTCCTGGGGGGACTAGCGGGAGGGTGGTCTCCTACGAGCAGTACTTC
TRBV3-1	TRBJ2-1	16	NA	NA	CASSLKTGTSADEQFF	TGTGCCAGCAGCCTGAAAACCGGGACCTCCGCCGATGAGCAGTTCTTC
TRBV4-1	TRBJ1-4	16	NA	NA	CASSQGTGTALEKLFF	TGCGCCAGCAGCCAAGGGACCGGGACGGCACTCGAAAAACTGTTTTTT
TRBV20-1	TRBJ2-3	14	TRBD2	NA	CSASRAGVTDTQYF	TGCAGTGCTAGCAGAGCGGGGGTCACAGATACGCAGTATTTT
TRBV6-2/TRBV6-3	TRBJ2-7	17	TRBD2	NA	CASRTPGLATDSYEQYF	TGTGCCAGCAGGACACCGGGACTAGCGACCGACTCCTACGAGCAGTACTTC
TRBV5-1	TRBJ2-3	14	NA	few	CASRRGSGADTQYF	TGCGCCAGCAGACGTGGATCGGGAGCAGATACGCAGTATTTT
TRBV20-1	TRBJ2-5	13	NA	few	CSAGIIVGETQYF	TGCAGTGCTGGAATAATCGTGGGAGAGACCCAGTACTTC
TRBV14	TRBJ2-4	15	TRBD2	NA	CASSPLAGPKNIQYF	TGTGCCAGCAGCCCCTTAGCGGGACCCAAAAACATTCAGTACTTC
TRBV5-1	TRBJ2-7	14	NA	NA	CASSWGLLGYEQYF	TGCGCCAGCAGCTGGGGACTGCTTGGGTACGAGCAGTACTTC
TRBV4-2	TRBJ2-7	18	NA	NA	CASNPVDYGLEPVYEQYF	TGTGCCAGCAACCCTGTCGATTACGGGTTGGAACCGGTGTACGAGCAGTACTTC
TRBV27	TRBJ2-3	14	NA	NA	CASSLPGWTDTQYF	TGTGCCAGCAGTTTGCCGGGGTGGACAGATACGCAGTATTTT
TRBV7-2	TRBJ2-1	16	NA	NA	CASSWLPGLSYNEQFF	TGTGCCAGCAGCTGGCTTCCGGGTTTGTCCTACAATGAGCAGTTCTTC
TRBV20-1	TRBJ2-7	12	NA	few	CSAKSTRYEQYF	TGCAGTGCTAAATCAACGCGATACGAGCAGTACTTC
TRBV20-1	TRBJ2-7	14	TRBD1	NA	CSARETTGSYEQYF	TGCAGTGCTAGAGAAACGACAGGGTCCTACGAGCAGTACTTC
TRBV27	TRBJ2-1	15	TRBD2	NA	CASSSDTGGRNEQFF	TGTGCCAGCAGTTCAGACACGGGAGGACGGAATGAGCAGTTCTTC
TRBV7-7	TRBJ2-2	19	TRBD2	NA	CASSPHHSGRANLPGELFF	TGTGCCAGCAGCCCCCACCACAGCGGGAGAGCTAACTTACCCGGGGAGCTGTTTTTT
TRBV27	TRBJ1-2	14	TRBD1	many	CASSSGTANYGYTF	TGTGCCAGCAGTTCCGGGACAGCTAACTATGGCTACACCTTC
TRBV5-1	TRBJ1-6	13	NA	few	CASRLGYNSPLHF	TGTGCCAGCCGCCTCGGATATAATTCACCCCTCCACTTT
TRBV3-1	TRBJ2-4	16	NA	NA	CASSQILLGAKNIQYF	TGTGCCAGCAGCCAAATACTTCTCGGAGCCAAAAACATTCAGTACTTC
TRBV3-1	TRBJ2-1	15	NA	many	CASSPYSGNYNEQFF	TGTGCCAGCAGCCCCTATAGCGGAAACTACAATGAGCAGTTCTTC
TRBV5-1	TRBJ2-3	16	TRBD2	NA	CASTPRIAGVGDTQYF	TGCGCCAGCACCCCACGAATAGCGGGAGTTGGAGATACGCAGTATTTT
TRBV20-1	TRBJ2-1	15	TRBD2	NA	CSAKREVSSYNEQFF	TGCAGTGCCAAGCGGGAGGTGAGCTCCTACAATGAGCAGTTCTTC
TRBV20-1	TRBJ2-2	12	TRBD2	few	CSASGGSGELFF	TGCAGTGCTAGCGGGGGGAGCGGGGAGCTGTTTTTT
TRBV15	TRBJ1-1	14	NA	NA	CATSRDLGDTEAFF	TGTGCCACCAGCAGAGATTTGGGGGACACTGAAGCTTTCTTT
TRBV27	TRBJ2-3	14	TRBD2	NA	CASSPGRATDTQYF	TGTGCCAGCAGTCCCGGGAGGGCCACAGATACGCAGTATTTT
TRBV4-2	TRBJ1-5	18	TRBD1	NA	CASSQEVDRADSNQPQHF	TGTGCCAGCAGCCAAGAAGTCGACAGGGCCGATAGCAATCAGCCCCAGCATTTT
TRBV12-3/TRBV12-4	TRBJ2-2	18	NA	NA	CALSFATAPVRNTGELFF	TGTGCCCTCAGTTTTGCGACGGCTCCTGTTAGGAACACCGGGGAGCTGTTTTTT
TRBV11-2	TRBJ2-5	15	TRBD2	NA	CASSIVLAGGETQYF	TGTGCCAGCAGCATAGTCCTAGCGGGAGGCGAGACCCAGTACTTC
TRBV6-1	TRBJ2-3	15	TRBD2	NA	CASRATGGSTDTQYF	TGTGCCAGCCGTGCGACGGGAGGGAGCACAGATACGCAGTATTTT
TRBV28	TRBJ2-2	11	NA	few	CASTGPGELFF	TGTGCCAGCACGGGACCGGGGGAGCTGTTTTTT
TRBV4-1	TRBJ2-6	19	NA	NA	CASSHAWGGLNSGANVLTF	TGCGCCAGCAGCCATGCGTGGGGTGGGCTAAACTCTGGGGCCAACGTCCTGACTTTC
TRBV28	TRBJ2-7	14	TRBD1	few	CASSPTGGRYEQYF	TGTGCCAGCAGCCCGACAGGGGGCCGCTACGAGCAGTACTTC
TRBV24-1	TRBJ2-7	13	NA	NA	CATSGRPAYEQYF	TGTGCCACCAGTGGTAGACCCGCCTACGAGCAGTACTTC
TRBV12-3/TRBV12-4	TRBJ2-3	17	TRBD2	NA	CASSLGFGVAGGDTQYF	TGTGCCAGCAGTTTAGGGTTTGGGGTAGCGGGAGGTGATACGCAGTATTTT
TRBV10-3	TRBJ1-2	14	NA	NA	CASRWQGTNYGYTF	TGTGCCAGTCGATGGCAGGGTACTAACTATGGCTACACCTTC
TRBV5-5	TRBJ2-5	16	NA	NA	CASSPGPGLGQETQYF	TGTGCCAGCAGCCCCGGCCCAGGGTTAGGTCAAGAGACCCAGTACTTC
TRBV18	TRBJ2-2	14	NA	few	CASSRQENTGELFF	TGTGCCAGCTCCCGACAGGAGAACACCGGGGAGCTGTTTTTT
TRBV18	TRBJ2-6	18	NA	NA	CASSRGSSSIPGANVLTF	TGTGCCAGCTCGCGTGGTTCTTCTTCTATACCTGGGGCCAACGTCCTGACTTTC
TRBV20-1	TRBJ1-6	13	NA	few	CSARVDSNSPLHF	TGCAGTGCTAGAGTGGACAGTAATTCACCCCTCCACTTT
TRBV6-1	TRBJ2-1	18	TRBD2	NA	CASRLMGGLAGYYNEQFF	TGTGCCAGCAGACTCATGGGGGGACTAGCGGGTTACTACAATGAGCAGTTCTTC